The clone carrying this TCR beta chain turned up a few times. Antigen specificity is unknown. The source of the sample is a study of response to subunit inactivated influenza vaccine. TCRdb passed the RT-PCR reads through MiXCR, listing each CDR3 protein once. The repertoire holds hundreds of thousands of distinct CDR3 sequences, with approximately 15% as singletons. V lost 6 bases and J lost 5; bases outside the gene matches: 9. The CDR3 runs to 17 residues. General observations from the study: T cells newly recruited by each seasonal influenza vaccination are few, the authors suggested.

The source is a man aged 50 to 75 who received an inactivated influenza vaccine. V and J are TRBV12-3 or TRBV12-4 and TRBJ2-5; 16 bases are shared with TRBD2. The source material was CD4+ T cells sorted from PBMCs, sampled 23 to 25 months after vaccination. The CDR3 loop is CASSRGTSGGAYETQYF. DNA for the CDR3: TGTGCCAGCAGCCGGGGGACTAGCGGGGGGGCGTATGAGACCCAGTACTTC.